The 3 T cell receptor beta chains in this list originate from one sample, sequenced in a study of beta chain features in type 1 diabetes (dated by TCRdb to the late 2010s). General study outcomes and caveats: Type 1 diabetes patients showed a moderate but significant shortening of TCRB CDR3 length in all four CD4+ subsets.

The library was built by means of the immunoSEQ multiplex PCR assay. The entire isolated RNA was reverse transcribed using the High Capacity cDNA Reverse Transcription Kit, and thus expressed TCRB transcripts were sequenced. TCRdb holds this immuneACCESS table with in-frame rearrangements only. Some clones are missing; in checked studies, unresolved V genes explain under half, and the rest has no known cause. This sample has 160,000 or so clones in its table, and about 63% of those were observed once. The ten biggest clones cover 0.08% to 0.1% of the sample. No antigens are known for them. The sequenced sample was naive CD4+ T cells from blood. Reading the label with the study, this specimen's cell subset or site is: true naive CD4+ T cells. The receptors here all came from a man aged 25 to 40 with type 1 diabetes.

The count of this clone is one. The chain carries TRBV20-1 and TRBJ2-4; D gene uncertain. CDR1 and CDR2 from the germline V gene are DFQATT and SNEGSKA (reference sequence). Trimming removed 6 bases from V and 8 bases from J, with 8 bases in between. The CDR3 has 10 residues. Here the CDR3 DNA reads TGCAGTGCCCCCAAGGACATTCAGTACTTC. It specifies CSAPKDIQYF.

V is TRBV29-1 and J is TRBJ1-1; no definite D call. CDR1 is SQVTM, CDR2 ANQGSEA, per germline. Deletions cut 3 bases from V and 2 bases from J, with 10 bases between. This CDR3 has 13 residues. CDR3 DNA: TGCAGCGTTGAGCGGACGGTTAACACTGAAGCTTTCTTT. This codes for CSVERTVNTEAFF.

V gene TRBV5-1 combines with J gene TRBJ2-7; either TRBD1 or TRBD2 may supply D (5 bases each). Trimming shortened V by 4 bases and J by 6 bases, and 11 bases separated the two germline ends. CDR1 is SGHRS and CDR2 is YFSETQ in the germline V gene. The CDR3 extends over 12 amino acids. CDR3 amino acids: CASSINGAEQYF. As DNA, the CDR3 is TGCGCCAGCAGCATCAACGGGGCCGAGCAGTACTTC. Looking up the rest from reference TRBV5-1 and TRBJ2-7 gives the full variable domain: KAGVTQTPRYLIKTRGQQVTLSCSPISGHRSVSWYQQTPGQGLQFLFEYFSETQRNKGNFPGRFSGRQFSNSRSEMNVSTLELGDSALYLCASSINGAEQYFGPGTRLTVT.